This T cell receptor (beta chain) was sequenced in a study of cytotoxic CD8 clonotypes in ibrutinib-treated CLL. Looked up from germline, CDR1 is GTSNPN and CDR2 is SVGIG (reference sequence). CDR3 size: 14 residues. Trimming cost V 0 bases and J 1 base, with 9 bases left between them. The study's findings and limits: Clonality rose at ibrutinib response and fell back toward baseline at progression.

In this sample, this clone turned up a few times. The antigen remains undetermined. Clones were sequenced by immunoSEQ multiplex PCR, and TCRdb holds only the in-frame ones, with some missing. The table has about 85,000 clones, roughly 77% seen once; the top ten hold approximately 4.4%. This TCR came from a human donor with chronic lymphocytic leukemia. The chain is built from TRBV30 and TRBJ1-1, with TRBD1 as a possible D gene (5 bases). Source: PBMCs, taken after 12 months of ibrutinib treatment. CDR3 DNA: TGTGCCTGGAGTGTAGGTCAGGGGAACACTGAAGCTTTCTTT. Translated, it gives CAWSVGQGNTEAFF.